The 4 T cell receptor beta chains below come from one sample, sequenced in a study of vaccination effects on CD4 cells after COVID-19. No antigen has been identified for these receptors. The ViraFEST assay expanded antigen-specific CD4+ T cells with viral peptide pools before sequencing. Subsequent to roughly 10 days of culture, CD4+ T cells were isolated. The vaccine given was either BNT162b2 or mRNA-1273, in two doses. Only in-frame clones appear in the TCRdb table, and some are missing; sequencing was by immunoSEQ multiplex PCR. The repertoire holds 25,000 to 35,000 clones, with about 73% as singletons. The material sequenced was CD4+ T cells from PBMCs cultured with HCoV-NL63 spike peptides, taken after COVID-19 vaccination. These receptors were collected from a human donor who received a COVID-19 vaccine.

This chain connects TRBV5-1 to TRBJ2-1; D is uncertain. The CDR3 is 15 amino acids. Trimming removed 1 base at V and 3 bases at J, with 11 bases between. CDR1 SGHRS and CDR2 YFSETQ come from the germline V gene. The CDR3 DNA follows: TGCGCCAGCAGCTTGTTGGACCCCGTCTACAATGAGCAGTTCTTC. This sequence encodes CASSLLDPVYNEQFF. Full variable domain (missing parts from reference TRBV5-1 and TRBJ2-1): KAGVTQTPRYLIKTRGQQVTLSCSPISGHRSVSWYQQTPGQGLQFLFEYFSETQRNKGNFPGRFSGRQFSNSRSEMNVSTLELGDSALYLCASSLLDPVYNEQFFGPGTRLTVL.

V usage is TRBV19 and J usage is TRBJ1-5; D ambiguous. Germline V lookup: CDR1 LNHDA, CDR2 SQIVND (reference sequence). V lost 1 base and J lost 0, with 4 bases in between. The CDR3 covers 14 residues. The CDR3 nucleotides are TGTGCCAGTAGTATAGTGGCTAGCAATCAGCCCCAGCATTTT. Residues: CASSIVASNQPQHF. The full variable domain, rest sourced from reference TRBV19 and TRBJ1-5, is DGGITQSPKYLFRKEGQNVTLSCEQNLNHDAMYWYRQDPGQGLRLIYYSQIVNDFQKGDIAEGYSVSREKKESFPLTVTSAQKNPTAFYLCASSIVASNQPQHFGDGTRLSIL.

The rearrangement links TRBV6-5 to TRBJ2-5; 8 bases map to TRBD1. CDR1 is MNHEY and CDR2 is SVGAGI in the germline V gene. V lost 8 bases and J lost 5; bases outside the gene matches: 10. The CDR3 is 14 amino acids. CDR3 sequence (DNA): TGTGCCAGCCCCAGGGGGCGGTTTCTGGAGACCCAGTACTTC. Protein product: CASPRGRFLETQYF.

The rearrangement joins TRBV18 to TRBJ1-2, with 12 bases identical to TRBD1. CDR1 KGHSH and CDR2 LQKENI come from the germline V gene. The ends lost 6 bases at V and 2 bases at J; junction bases unmatched: 7. The CDR3 has 16 amino acids. The CDR3 region has the DNA TGTGCCAGCTCGGCCGGGACAGGGGGCTTAAACTATGGCTACACCTTC. Its translation: CASSAGTGGLNYGYTF. Using reference TRBV18 and TRBJ1-2 for the parts outside the CDR3, the full variable domain is NAGVMQNPRHLVRRRGQEARLRCSPMKGHSHVYWYRQLPEEGLKFMVYLQKENIIDESGMPKERFSAEFPKEGPSILRIQQVVRGDSAAYFCASSAGTGGLNYGYTFGSGTRLTVV.